The 7 T cell receptor beta chains listed next were all sequenced from one sample in a study of monozygotic twins with inflammatory bowel disease. TCRdb reprocessed the 5' RACE reads and reports one entry per CDR3 protein, with no DNA. With just over 300,000 distinct CDR3 sequences in the sample, the ten largest clones hold 5.5% to 6.5%. What was sequenced was blood. Receptor source: a human donor with ulcerative colitis or Crohn's disease, or a healthy co-twin of an affected twin (not recorded which).

The J gene is TRBJ2-7, the V gene TRBV10-2; TCRdb returns TRBD1, unconfirmable since there is no DNA. CDR1 is WSHSY, CDR2 SAAADI, per germline. The CDR3 has 17 amino acids. CDR3 residues: CASSESSRGQGIYEQYF.

J is TRBJ1-4 and V is TRBV6-1; absent DNA, TCRdb's TRBD1 call cannot be checked. The CDR3 is 16 amino acids. From germline, CDR1 is MNHNS and CDR2 SASEGT. CDR3 sequence: CASSVRRGRGNEKLFF.

V is TRBV29-1 and J is TRBJ2-1; TCRdb proposes TRBD1, but this gene call is untestable without DNA. In germline, CDR1 is SQVTM, CDR2 ANQGSEA. CDR3 length: 14 residues. The CDR3: CSVGAGGSYNEQFF.

V usage is TRBV7-2 and J usage is TRBJ1-2. The CDR3 totals 13 residues. Germline CDR1 is SGHTA and CDR2 is FQGNSA. The CDR3 loop reads CASSPRTDYGYTF.

The V call is TRBV6-5, the J call TRBJ2-7; the TRBD1 assignment by TCRdb is unverifiable without DNA. The CDR3 is 15 residues long. The germline gives CDR1 MNHEY, CDR2 SVGAGI. The CDR3 here is CASSYFAGATYEQYF.

This chain uses TRBV19 with TRBJ2-1; no DNA is available, so the TRBD2 call from TCRdb remains unchecked. The CDR3 contains 15 residues. Per germline, CDR1 LNHDA and CDR2 SQIVND (reference sequence). CDR3 residues: CASSILRGRGNEQFF.

The chain joins TRBV4-3 to TRBJ2-7. Germline values: CDR1 LGHNA, CDR2 YSLEER. The CDR3 has 15 residues. The CDR3 loop reads CASSQELGLTYEQYF.